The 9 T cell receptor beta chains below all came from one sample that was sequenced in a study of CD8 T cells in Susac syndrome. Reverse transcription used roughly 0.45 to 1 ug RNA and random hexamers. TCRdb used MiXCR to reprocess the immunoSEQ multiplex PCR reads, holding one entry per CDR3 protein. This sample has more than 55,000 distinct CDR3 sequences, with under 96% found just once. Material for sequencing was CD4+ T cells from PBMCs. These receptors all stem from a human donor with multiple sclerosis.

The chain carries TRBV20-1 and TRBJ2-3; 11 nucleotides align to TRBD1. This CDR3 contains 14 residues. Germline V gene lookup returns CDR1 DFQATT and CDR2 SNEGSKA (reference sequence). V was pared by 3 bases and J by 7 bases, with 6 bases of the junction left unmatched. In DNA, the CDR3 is TGCAGTGCTAGGGATGGACAGGGGGCGAATACGCAGTATTTT. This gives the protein CSARDGQGANTQYF.

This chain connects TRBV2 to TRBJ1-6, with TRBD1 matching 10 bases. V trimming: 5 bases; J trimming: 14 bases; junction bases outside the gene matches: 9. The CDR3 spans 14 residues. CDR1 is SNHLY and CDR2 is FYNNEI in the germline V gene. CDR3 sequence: CASSSGTGELTLHF. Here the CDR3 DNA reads TGTGCCAGCAGTTCCGGGACAGGGGAACTGACCCTCCACTTT.

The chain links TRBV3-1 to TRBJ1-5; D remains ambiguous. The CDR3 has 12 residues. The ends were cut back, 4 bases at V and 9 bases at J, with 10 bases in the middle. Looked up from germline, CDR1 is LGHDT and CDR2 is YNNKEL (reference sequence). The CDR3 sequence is CASSLEDGPQHF. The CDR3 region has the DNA TGTGCCAGCAGCCTAGAAGACGGGCCCCAGCATTTT.

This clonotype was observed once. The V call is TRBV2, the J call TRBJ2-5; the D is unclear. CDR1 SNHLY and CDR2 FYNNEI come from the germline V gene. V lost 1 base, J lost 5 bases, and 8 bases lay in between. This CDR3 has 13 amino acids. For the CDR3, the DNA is TGTGCCAGCAGTGAAGGCCCCGGGGAGACCCAGTACTTC. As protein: CASSEGPGETQYF.

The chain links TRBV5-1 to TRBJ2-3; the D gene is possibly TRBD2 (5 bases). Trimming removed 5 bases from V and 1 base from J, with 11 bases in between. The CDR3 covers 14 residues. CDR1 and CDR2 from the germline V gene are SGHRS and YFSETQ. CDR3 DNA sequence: TGCGCCAGCAGAAGGCAGGAGGGCACAGATACGCAGTATTTT. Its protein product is CASRRQEGTDTQYF.

Written as DNA, the CDR3 is TGTGCCAGCAGCCAAGATCGGGTCCCAGGGTCCTATTCACCCCTCCACTTT. Translating gives CASSQDRVPGSYSPLHF. The gene calls are TRBV4-2 and TRBJ1-6; maybe TRBD1 (5 bases). Per germline, CDR1 LGHNA and CDR2 YNFKEQ. Trimming removed 0 bases from V and 8 bases from J, with 17 bases in between. This CDR3 has 17 residues.

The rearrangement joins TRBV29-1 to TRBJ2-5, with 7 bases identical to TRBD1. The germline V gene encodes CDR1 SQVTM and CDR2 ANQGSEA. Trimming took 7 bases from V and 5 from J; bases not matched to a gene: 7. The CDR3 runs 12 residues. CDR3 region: CSGRTGGETQYF. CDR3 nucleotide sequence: TGCAGCGGCCGGACAGGCGGGGAGACCCAGTACTTC.

As DNA, the CDR3 is TGTGCCAGCAGCTTAGCTGAAAAACTGTTTTTT. It yields the protein CASSLAEKLFF. This chain links TRBV11-2 with TRBJ1-4; D ambiguous. Germline V gives CDR1 SGHAT, CDR2 FQNNGV. Deletions cut 1 base from V and 7 bases from J, with 1 base between. The CDR3 contains 11 residues.

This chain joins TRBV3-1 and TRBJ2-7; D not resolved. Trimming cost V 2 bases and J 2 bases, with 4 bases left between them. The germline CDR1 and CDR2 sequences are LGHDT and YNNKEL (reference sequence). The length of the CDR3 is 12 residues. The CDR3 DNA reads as TGTGCCAGCAGCCAATTGGCCTACGAGCAGTACTTC. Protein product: CASSQLAYEQYF.